This TCR beta chain was observed in a study of blood T cell repertoires in COVID-19. The overall study: PBMCs, B-cell-depleted T cells, or T cells provided the cDNA or gDNA that made up the material.

There are 13 residues in the CDR3. Trimming left V 5 bases short and J 4 bases short, with 9 bases between. Per germline, CDR1 SGHVS and CDR2 FQNEAQ. Original processing methods: For nucleated cells, counts were estimated from reference gene primer amplification. Clones were sequenced by immunoSEQ multiplex PCR, and TCRdb holds only the in-frame ones, with some missing. V, J and clone size reflect that table, while D and trimming were determined from the DNA. The data show about 270,000 clones, 75% to 90% seen once. Membership in each cohort depended on participant-reported clinical history. V and J are TRBV7-8 and TRBJ1-5; unclear D gene. Sequenced: PBMCs or T cells enriched from blood (not recorded which). The receptor was isolated from a woman younger than 45 with acute COVID-19. The chain's CDR3 is CASSQSQNQPQHF. DNA for the CDR3: TGTGCCAGCAGCCAGTCACAGAATCAGCCCCAGCATTTT.